This T cell receptor (beta chain) was identified in a study of cytomegalovirus exposure and HLA in healthy donors (dated by TCRdb to about 2017). About the study as a whole: An earlier analysis of some 500 of the donors reported 250 to 350 Gb of sequence data and approximately 110 million unique TCR beta sequences from 150 million to 200 million T cells. Across about 380 genotyped donors of the cohort, an average of about 240,000 unique TCR beta nucleotide sequences per donor were sequenced, and 15% to 20% of those sequences were non-productive. The T cell repertoires of around 670 subjects were profiled by immunosequencing and related to cytomegalovirus serostatus. The study combined high-throughput TCR immunosequencing, statistical association of individual TCRs with disease status, and machine learning to predict cytomegalovirus infection status. Alongside the repertoire data, information on donor age, sex, ethnicity and CMV serostatus was compiled. A later genetic analysis used genome-wide SNP genotypes for about 65% of the roughly 670 donors, treating that subset as a discovery cohort. All discovery cohort repertoires had been generated using a single sequencing platform. An early release that covered more than 550 HLA-typed donors contained 300 to 350 gigabases of sequencing data and some 87 million unique TCR sequences. To study patterns of TCR occurrence, a later analysis re-analyzed previously published TCR beta repertoires from several hundred donors and added high-resolution HLA genotyping. Four or five DR-DQ haplotypes were handled as single units for association and clustering, since linkage in the cohort was strong. HLA typing covered class I and class II loci at four-digit resolution. Besides the first cohort of around 670 subjects, a separate validation cohort made up of roughly 130 different subjects was used. Rather than drawing on any new phenotypic data, the later analysis identified candidate immune exposures from TCR beta sequences and the way those sequences occurred across donors. The study was designed to test whether signatures of past pathogen exposure could be identified by cataloging public T cell receptors. Among the approximately 400 genotyped donors, roughly 80% belonged to the genetic ancestry cluster associated with self-reported Caucasian donors. An earlier analysis of nearly 600 of the donors applied high-throughput TCR beta sequencing to assess whether each TCR beta V gene segment acted as functional or pseudogenic. Typing coverage varied by locus: roughly 620-640 donors for A, B, C, DRB1 and DQB1; roughly 500 for DQA1; about 600 for DPA1; about 450 for DPB1.

The cohort comprised around 700 healthy bone marrow donors. All cohort members were sampled while nominally healthy, although unrecorded immune exposures were likely present. The donor was CMV seronegative and was included in the group of a few hundred seronegative cohort members. A peripheral blood sample was provided by each donor, and peripheral blood mononuclear cells were used for TCR beta sequencing. Genomic DNA extraction from the blood cell samples was performed with the Qiagen DNeasy Blood Extraction Kit. From a lookup of the germline V gene, CDR1 and CDR2 are SGHRS and YFSETQ. The CDR3 sequence holds 13 residues, the cysteine and phenylalanine included. Only CDR3 DNA remains: 39 bases, in frame from the first base. Trimming costs V 2 bases and J 0 bases, and their ends lie 6 bases apart. Library creation used the immunoSEQ multiplex PCR assay. A mixture of 60 forward primers for TCR Vbeta segments and 13 reverse primers for TCR Jbeta segments was used in the multiplex PCR. A multiplex PCR assay on genomic DNA amplified the CDR3 region of rearranged TCR beta genes. The Illumina HiSeq System was used to sequence the amplified TCR beta libraries as 87-base-pair reads. The authors' pipeline ran thus. A later analysis counted about 82 million unique TCR beta chains across the 650 to 700 repertoires, and around 9.9 million of these chains were shared by at least two donors. Raw reads were error-corrected and collapsed into unique sequences by a nearest-neighbor algorithm in which closely related sequences were merged to remove PCR and sequencing errors. Alignment of CDR3 sequences to IMGT reference sequences was used to assign V, D and J gene segments. For a sequence to be retained, at least a six-nucleotide match to both a V gene segment and a J gene segment was required. A rearrangement counted as productive if the CDR3 had no stop codons and remained in frame with V and J, and every other rearrangement counted as non-productive. Following IMGT convention, CDR3 was defined as the stretch from the second conserved V-encoded cysteine to the conserved J-encoded phenylalanine. In an earlier analysis of roughly 580 of the donors, sequences lacking an unambiguous match to a single V gene segment were excluded. An earlier analysis of a few hundred of the donors called V segments functional above 56.7% productive rearrangements and segregating when the between-donor standard deviation exceeded 5%. A statistical classification framework was developed to diagnose cytomegalovirus status using the catalog of TCR beta chain sequences. A later analysis assigned V and J genes by comparing TCR nucleotide sequences with IMGT/GENE-DB human TR gene sequences. Using the TCRdist pipeline, a later analysis assigned CDR3 sequences along with most-parsimonious VDJ recombination scenarios. In a later analysis, each TCR beta chain was defined by its CDR3 amino acid sequence together with its V-gene family, and reads without a unique V-gene family were excluded. To address suspected cross-contamination and a sequencing artifact, a later analysis removed 550 to 750 highly shared, low-generation-probability nucleotide sequences. In a later analysis, a clonal expansion index was calculated for each public chain from normalized within-repertoire ranks of inferred template counts. In a later analysis, generation probabilities were computed with a VDJ recombination model fitted to out-of-frame rearrangements, and the resulting probabilities were checked against IGoR. A later analysis scored TCR-TCR, TCR-HLA and TCR-CMV co-occurrence with hypergeometric tests, applying a repertoire-size bias correction to TCR pairs. To estimate false discovery rates, a later analysis permuted the HLA or CMV assignments 20 times. A later analysis grouped co-occurring TCRs with DBSCAN, adding TCRdist sequence similarity when clustering within HLA-allele-positive subsets. Repertoires with fewer than 30,000 or more than 120,000 public chains were left out of co-occurrence clustering, as were five repertoires with anomalous nucleotide sharing. The table comes from immuneACCESS by way of TCRdb, which keeps in-frame sequences with V and J called. Part of the clones is missing from these tables; in studies checked, under half for an unresolved V gene and the rest for unknown reasons. The D gene and trimming were derived from the DNA, and the V and J assignments and clone size from that table. For this sample there are 150,000 to 200,000 clones; roughly nine tenths appear just once. The ten largest clones take up less than 0.3% of the sample.

Study-level results and caveats: Because HLA typing was missing for some donors at each locus, association tests included only the typed subset. A later analysis found that TCR association rates varied across HLA loci, with DRB1 alleles showing the most associated TCRs and HLA-C alleles the fewest. According to a later analysis, parvovirus B19, influenza, CMV and Epstein-Barr virus appeared linked to several top co-occurrence clusters. The only immune exposure information available for the cohort was CMV serostatus. A cluster of highly shared sequence variants was judged likely to be a technical artifact of the sequencing pipeline. The 87-base-pair reads could not distinguish some IMGT-functional V segments, including TRBV6-2 and TRBV6-3, so those segments were excluded. Strong co-occurrence of HLA alleles, especially DR and DQ, made assigning TCR associations to individual alleles difficult. In a later analysis, HLA-associated TCR beta chains showed more clonal expansion and lower generation probabilities than non-associated chains that were equally common. Because counts were too low, seventeen rarely observed V segments, including chromosome 9 orphons, were excluded from the earlier analysis of some 540 of the donors. An association between a missense DCLRE1C variant and V-gene and J-gene trimming of TCR beta chains was found in a later genetic analysis and replicated in an independent cohort. An earlier analysis of around 600 of the donors showed that most TCR beta V segments appeared in productive rearrangements either about 87% or about 30% of the time, which broadly matched IMGT annotations. A later genetic analysis reported fewer N-insertions in productive TCRs among donors in an Asian-associated ancestry cluster than the roughly 620-donor mean. Roughly uniform sequencing depth across donors was assumed in presence/absence analyses, although this assumption may not hold. It was suggested by the authors that the approach could potentially be generalized to other disease states and immunological phenotypes. In this cohort, only TCR beta chains were sequenced, and detectable features were limited by the absence of alpha or paired-chain data. A later analysis associated 15,000 to 20,000 TCR beta sequences with specific HLA alleles at a false discovery rate of 0.05. A further reported finding was that TCR beta sequences accurately predicted the HLA-A and HLA-B alleles for most subjects in the first cohort. While some public TCRs were present in many individuals, most TCR sequences turned up only very rarely across donors. The classifier was reported to diagnose cytomegalovirus status with high specificity and sensitivity in both the original cohort and the validation cohort. Correlated functional status among segregating V segments might reflect linkage disequilibrium, but an unknown experimental factor could not be ruled out. A total of fewer than 200 TCR beta chains were listed by the study as associated with cytomegalovirus. A later analysis found that most CMV-associated TCR beta chains appeared HLA-restricted, with HLA associations seemingly driven largely by CMV exposure. In vitro tests confirmed that a few of the cytomegalovirus-associated TCR beta chains recognize cytomegalovirus antigens.

Concerning this clone: This clone's antigen is unknown. No qualities accompany the bases; no much larger clone lies one base away.

The receptor comes from a girl in the first two years of life in good health and CMV-seronegative. Recombination linked TRBV5-1 to TRBJ2-7; the D gene is perhaps TRBD2, from 5 matching bases. The sequenced material came from PBMCs. The CDR3 loop reads CASSFEGSYEQYF. The nucleotide sequence reads as follows: TGCGCCAGCAGCTTCGAGGGCTCCTACGAGCAGTACTTC.